These T cell receptor beta chains were read from a single sample in a study of beta chain features in type 1 diabetes. Libraries were prepared by immunoSEQ multiplex PCR; TCRdb keeps only in-frame clonotypes and omits some of them. The sample has about 340,000 clones, 13% seen once. Sequencing was carried out using naive CD4+ T cells from blood. Receptor source: a woman younger than 35 with type 1 diabetes. Each CDR3 is given with its conserved first and last residue. The order of the fields is J gene, clone size, D gene, V gene, CDR3 DNA, CDR3 protein. A D gene is named only where the DNA matches it firmly. Clone size is not always given. Where it is, it says once, few, many or a class for expanded clones.

J gene: TRBJ2-3; clone size: few; D gene: TRBD2; V gene: TRBV4-1; CDR3 DNA: TGCGCCAGCAGCGATACTAGCGGGAGGTCGGCAGATACGCAGTATTTT; CDR3 protein: CASSDTSGRSADTQYF
J gene: TRBJ1-1; clone size: NA; D gene: TRBD1; V gene: TRBV7-9; CDR3 DNA: TGTGCCAGCAGCTTAGCAAACAGGGGGGTGAACACTGAAGCTTTCTTT; CDR3 protein: CASSLANRGVNTEAFF
J gene: TRBJ1-1; clone size: few; D gene: TRBD1; V gene: TRBV7-8; CDR3 DNA: TGTGCCAGCAGCTTAGCGTCAGGGGGTACGACTGAAGCTTTCTTT; CDR3 protein: CASSLASGGTTEAFF
J gene: TRBJ2-5; clone size: NA; D gene: TRBD1; V gene: TRBV2; CDR3 DNA: TGTGCCAGCGGGGGGGACAGGGGGCAACAAGAGACCCAGTACTTC; CDR3 protein: CASGGDRGQQETQYF
J gene: TRBJ1-4; clone size: NA; D gene: TRBD1; V gene: TRBV7-2; CDR3 DNA: TGTGCCAGCAGCCCCAACAGGGGGAATGAAAAACTGTTTTTT; CDR3 protein: CASSPNRGNEKLFF
J gene: TRBJ2-1; clone size: few; D gene: TRBD1; V gene: TRBV7-8; CDR3 DNA: TGTGCCAGCAGCCCAGACTCGGGACAGGGATTCAATGAGCAGTTCTTC; CDR3 protein: CASSPDSGQGFNEQFF
J gene: TRBJ1-2; clone size: few; D gene: NA; V gene: TRBV30; CDR3 DNA: TGTGCCTGGGACTCGGGGACTTACTATGGCTACACCTTC; CDR3 protein: CAWDSGTYYGYTF
J gene: TRBJ2-3; clone size: few; D gene: TRBD2; V gene: TRBV7-9; CDR3 DNA: TGTGCCAGCAGCTTGGGTCTAGCGGGATACACAGATACGCAGTATTTT; CDR3 protein: CASSLGLAGYTDTQYF
J gene: TRBJ2-1; clone size: NA; D gene: NA; V gene: TRBV29-1; CDR3 DNA: TGCAGCGTTGCCCTGGAGGGCCGGGGTGAGCAGTTCTTC; CDR3 protein: CSVALEGRGEQFF
J gene: TRBJ2-1; clone size: few; D gene: TRBD2; V gene: TRBV30; CDR3 DNA: TGTGCCTGGAGGGGACTAGCGGCCTACAATGAGCAGTTCTTC; CDR3 protein: CAWRGLAAYNEQFF
J gene: TRBJ1-1; clone size: NA; D gene: NA; V gene: TRBV2; CDR3 DNA: TGTGCCAGCAGTCCCAAGGGGCAGGGGTTCGTGAACACTGAAGCTTTCTTT; CDR3 protein: CASSPKGQGFVNTEAFF
J gene: TRBJ1-1; clone size: NA; D gene: NA; V gene: TRBV28; CDR3 DNA: TGTGCCAGCAGTTTCCAGGGAATGAACACTGAAGCTTTCTTT; CDR3 protein: CASSFQGMNTEAFF
J gene: TRBJ2-7; clone size: NA; D gene: NA; V gene: TRBV11-2; CDR3 DNA: TGTGCCAGCAGGGAGGGGTCCTACGAGCAGTACTTC; CDR3 protein: CASREGSYEQYF
J gene: TRBJ2-3; clone size: few; D gene: NA; V gene: TRBV18; CDR3 DNA: TGTGCCAGCTCCGACTCTAGCACAGATACGCAGTATTTT; CDR3 protein: CASSDSSTDTQYF
J gene: TRBJ2-1; clone size: NA; D gene: NA; V gene: TRBV21-1; CDR3 DNA: TGTGCCAGCAGCTCAAAAAGGGCCCTAGCGAATGAGCAGTTCTTC; CDR3 protein: CASSSKRALANEQFF
J gene: TRBJ1-1; clone size: few; D gene: NA; V gene: TRBV30; CDR3 DNA: TGTGCCTGGAGTGTACCTGGGACTGTGAACACTGAAGCTTTCTTT; CDR3 protein: CAWSVPGTVNTEAFF
J gene: TRBJ2-1; clone size: NA; D gene: TRBD2; V gene: TRBV30; CDR3 DNA: TGTGCCTGGACCGCCATAAGGACTAGCGGGAGGGCCGTCAATGAGCAGTTCTTC; CDR3 protein: CAWTAIRTSGRAVNEQFF
J gene: TRBJ2-3; clone size: NA; D gene: NA; V gene: TRBV2; CDR3 DNA: TGTGCCAGCAGTGAAGGTTCCCGCACAGTTAGCACAGATACGCAGTATTTT; CDR3 protein: CASSEGSRTVSTDTQYF
J gene: TRBJ2-2; clone size: few; D gene: NA; V gene: TRBV28; CDR3 DNA: TGTGCCAGCAGTCCCCTGGGACATATCACCGGGGAGCTGTTTTTT; CDR3 protein: CASSPLGHITGELFF
J gene: TRBJ1-2; clone size: NA; D gene: NA; V gene: TRBV7-8; CDR3 DNA: TGTGCCAGCAGCTCGGGGGGGCCTCCCTATGGCTACACCTTC; CDR3 protein: CASSSGGPPYGYTF
J gene: TRBJ2-5; clone size: few; D gene: TRBD2; V gene: TRBV6-5; CDR3 DNA: TGTGCCAGCAGTTATGGGGGGGCCCAGTACTTC; CDR3 protein: CASSYGGAQYF
J gene: TRBJ2-1; clone size: few; D gene: NA; V gene: TRBV20-1; CDR3 DNA: TGCAGTGCTAGAGCCTTTCAAGAGGGTTTCTTC; CDR3 protein: CSARAFQEGFF
J gene: TRBJ2-4; clone size: few; D gene: NA; V gene: TRBV5-4; CDR3 DNA: TGTGCCAGCAGCTTGGCCATGGGAGCAGACCTAGCCAAAAACATTCAGTACTTC; CDR3 protein: CASSLAMGADLAKNIQYF
J gene: TRBJ1-1; clone size: few; D gene: NA; V gene: TRBV27; CDR3 DNA: TGTGCCAGCAGTATCCCCCCAGGGTTCACTGAAGCTTTCTTT; CDR3 protein: CASSIPPGFTEAFF
J gene: TRBJ2-7; clone size: NA; D gene: NA; V gene: TRBV30; CDR3 DNA: TGTGCCTGCGACAAGACAGGTTCCCTCTCCTACGAGCAGTACTTC; CDR3 protein: CACDKTGSLSYEQYF
J gene: TRBJ2-1; clone size: few; D gene: NA; V gene: TRBV11-2; CDR3 DNA: TGTGCCAGCAGCCTCTCGGGCGGGACCTACAATGAGCAGTTCTTC; CDR3 protein: CASSLSGGTYNEQFF
J gene: TRBJ2-1; clone size: NA; D gene: TRBD2; V gene: TRBV29-1; CDR3 DNA: TGCATCGGAAGGGTAGCGGGGTACAATGAGCAGTTCTTC; CDR3 protein: CIGRVAGYNEQFF
J gene: TRBJ1-1; clone size: NA; D gene: NA; V gene: TRBV7-9; CDR3 DNA: TGTGCCAGCAGCTTGGGAATGGACGCGGGAGAAGCTTTCTTT; CDR3 protein: CASSLGMDAGEAFF
J gene: TRBJ2-5; clone size: few; D gene: NA; V gene: TRBV29-1; CDR3 DNA: TGCAGCGTTGAACGACTATGGAAGACCCAGTACTTC; CDR3 protein: CSVERLWKTQYF
J gene: TRBJ2-4; clone size: few; D gene: NA; V gene: TRBV20-1; CDR3 DNA: TGCAGTGCTAGTCCCGAGGACATTCAGTACTTC; CDR3 protein: CSASPEDIQYF
J gene: TRBJ1-2; clone size: few; D gene: NA; V gene: TRBV5-1; CDR3 DNA: TGCGCCAGCAGCTTGGGTCCTGGAAGGGGAGGCTACACCTTC; CDR3 protein: CASSLGPGRGGYTF
J gene: TRBJ1-2; clone size: few; D gene: TRBD1; V gene: TRBV5-1; CDR3 DNA: TGCGCCAGCAGCTCGCGGACAGGGGGAAACTATGGCTACACCTTC; CDR3 protein: CASSSRTGGNYGYTF
J gene: TRBJ1-2; clone size: few; D gene: NA; V gene: TRBV6-1; CDR3 DNA: TGTGCCAGCAGTGAAGAGAGACAGACCCCAATCCCGCAACGCTTC; CDR3 protein: CASSEERQTPIPQRF
J gene: TRBJ2-5; clone size: NA; D gene: NA; V gene: TRBV5-1; CDR3 DNA: TGCGCCAGCAGCGGACAGGCGGGGGAGACCCAGTACTTC; CDR3 protein: CASSGQAGETQYF
J gene: TRBJ1-5; clone size: few; D gene: NA; V gene: TRBV19; CDR3 DNA: TGTGCCAGTAGTATCCGGGCAGGGGGCAATCAGCCCCAGCATTTT; CDR3 protein: CASSIRAGGNQPQHF
J gene: TRBJ2-7; clone size: few; D gene: TRBD1; V gene: TRBV28; CDR3 DNA: TGTGCCAGCAAACCCGGGACAGCAAACTACGAGCAGTACTTC; CDR3 protein: CASKPGTANYEQYF
J gene: TRBJ1-1; clone size: many; D gene: NA; V gene: TRBV7-9; CDR3 DNA: TGTGCCAGCAGCCCACAGGGGAACACTGAAGCTTTCTTT; CDR3 protein: CASSPQGNTEAFF
J gene: TRBJ1-2; clone size: few; D gene: NA; V gene: TRBV19; CDR3 DNA: TGTGCCAGCAGACAGGACGTTAACTATGGCTACACCTTC; CDR3 protein: CASRQDVNYGYTF
J gene: TRBJ1-5; clone size: few; D gene: TRBD1; V gene: TRBV15; CDR3 DNA: TGTGCCACCAGCAGTGGACAGGGGGCGGGTCAGCCCCAGCATTTT; CDR3 protein: CATSSGQGAGQPQHF
J gene: TRBJ1-1; clone size: few; D gene: NA; V gene: TRBV7-9; CDR3 DNA: TGTGCCAGCAGCCCCGAGGGGGAGGGGGGGATTGAAGCTTTCTTT; CDR3 protein: CASSPEGEGGIEAFF
J gene: TRBJ2-2; clone size: NA; D gene: NA; V gene: TRBV11-2; CDR3 DNA: TGTGCCAGCAGCTTAAAGGTCGGGGGGAACACCGGGGAGCTGTTTTTT; CDR3 protein: CASSLKVGGNTGELFF
J gene: TRBJ2-1; clone size: NA; D gene: NA; V gene: TRBV30; CDR3 DNA: TGTGCCTGCCTGAGGGAGGAAGGGCCGGGCAATGAGCAGTTCTTC; CDR3 protein: CACLREEGPGNEQFF
J gene: TRBJ1-1; clone size: NA; D gene: NA; V gene: TRBV29-1; CDR3 DNA: TGCAGCGTTGACCGGGGGGTCAACACTGAAGCTTTCTTT; CDR3 protein: CSVDRGVNTEAFF
J gene: TRBJ2-2; clone size: few; D gene: TRBD1; V gene: TRBV28; CDR3 DNA: TGTGCCAGCAGTTCAACAGGGGAGAACACCGGGGAGCTGTTTTTT; CDR3 protein: CASSSTGENTGELFF
J gene: TRBJ2-5; clone size: NA; D gene: NA; V gene: TRBV30; CDR3 DNA: TGTGCCTGGAGTGTACAAGAGTTGGAGGCCCAGTACTTC; CDR3 protein: CAWSVQELEAQYF
J gene: TRBJ1-2; clone size: few; D gene: NA; V gene: TRBV5-1; CDR3 DNA: TGCGCCAGCAGCCTTGGACAGACCCTCTATGGCTACACCTTC; CDR3 protein: CASSLGQTLYGYTF
J gene: TRBJ2-5; clone size: NA; D gene: NA; V gene: TRBV18; CDR3 DNA: TGTGCCAGCTCACCACCGTCAGAACCCCAAGAGACCCAGTACTTC; CDR3 protein: CASSPPSEPQETQYF
J gene: TRBJ2-1; clone size: NA; D gene: TRBD2; V gene: TRBV30; CDR3 DNA: TGTGCCTGGAGTGTCCTAGCGGGACGTAATGAGCAGTTCTTC; CDR3 protein: CAWSVLAGRNEQFF
J gene: TRBJ2-3; clone size: few; D gene: NA; V gene: TRBV7-2; CDR3 DNA: TGTGCCAGCAGCTTAGCAAGTCAGGGAAGCACAGATACGCAGTATTTT; CDR3 protein: CASSLASQGSTDTQYF
J gene: TRBJ2-1; clone size: NA; D gene: TRBD2; V gene: TRBV18; CDR3 DNA: TGTGCCAGCTCACCACGAGGCGGGAGAGACAATGAGCAGTTCTTC; CDR3 protein: CASSPRGGRDNEQFF
J gene: TRBJ2-1; clone size: NA; D gene: TRBD2; V gene: TRBV30; CDR3 DNA: TGTGCCTGGAGTGTACCTGGTAGCGGGAAGGACAATGAGCAGTTCTTC; CDR3 protein: CAWSVPGSGKDNEQFF
J gene: TRBJ1-1; clone size: NA; D gene: NA; V gene: TRBV12-5; CDR3 DNA: TGTGCTAGTGGCCTACTGGGGGCCATAAGAAACACTGAAGCTTTCTTT; CDR3 protein: CASGLLGAIRNTEAFF
J gene: TRBJ2-2; clone size: few; D gene: TRBD1; V gene: TRBV14; CDR3 DNA: TGTGCCAGCAGCAAATCGGCAGGGGGCGACACCGGGGAGCTGTTTTTT; CDR3 protein: CASSKSAGGDTGELFF
J gene: TRBJ2-4; clone size: few; D gene: NA; V gene: TRBV6-5; CDR3 DNA: TGTGCCAGCAGTTACTCGCGGCAGGGTGGAAACATTCAGTACTTC; CDR3 protein: CASSYSRQGGNIQYF
J gene: TRBJ1-2; clone size: few; D gene: NA; V gene: TRBV4-3; CDR3 DNA: TGCGCCAGCAGCTCCACAGAATACTATGGCTACACCTTC; CDR3 protein: CASSSTEYYGYTF
J gene: TRBJ2-3; clone size: few; D gene: TRBD2; V gene: TRBV7-8; CDR3 DNA: TGTGCCAGCAGTTCACTAGCGGGAGTGCCAGATACGCAGTATTTT; CDR3 protein: CASSSLAGVPDTQYF
J gene: TRBJ2-1; clone size: NA; D gene: TRBD2; V gene: TRBV7-7; CDR3 DNA: TGTGCCAGCAGGGAATCGGCTAGCGGAGGTGAGCAGTTCTTC; CDR3 protein: CASRESASGGEQFF
J gene: TRBJ2-1; clone size: few; D gene: TRBD1; V gene: TRBV2; CDR3 DNA: TGTGCCAGCAGGGGGACAGAGGGCAATGAGCAGTTCTTC; CDR3 protein: CASRGTEGNEQFF